Below, one T cell receptor beta chain is given with its context. The protocol was immunoSEQ multiplex PCR, while the TCRdb copy is restricted to in-frame clones and leaves out a portion. Among 250,000 to 350,000 clones listed, approximately 88% were seen once. The data were obtained in a study of blood T cell repertoires in COVID-19. Germline V gene data show CDR1 as SGDLS and CDR2 as YYNGEE. The CDR3 is 15 amino acids. V shed 4 bases, J shed 4 bases, and the junction held 8 bases outside the gene matches. Those who participated ranged in age from 18 to 89 years and resided in about two dozen US areas.

The receptor was isolated from a woman aged 40 to 49 who had recovered from COVID-19. Sequencing was done on a sample of PBMCs or T cells enriched from blood (not recorded which). The chain carries TRBV9 and TRBJ1-2, with 9 positions matching TRBD1. For the CDR3, the DNA is TGTGCCAGCAGCCCCGGGACAGGGAGTACCTATGGCTACACCTTC. It specifies CASSPGTGSTYGYTF.